This entry lists 25 T cell receptor beta chains sequenced from one sample in a study of cytomegalovirus exposure and HLA in healthy donors. Both 60 Vbeta primers and 13 Jbeta primers went into the PCR. Assay: immunoSEQ multiplex PCR; the TCRdb copy retains only in-frame clones and omits some. This repertoire shows about 160,000 clones, about four fifths found once; its top ten account for approximately 4.8%. The sequencing sample was made of PBMCs. The receptors were gathered from a man younger than 45 in good health and CMV-seronegative.

V usage is TRBV6-6 and J usage is TRBJ2-7; 7 nucleotides match TRBD2. This CDR3 region has 15 residues. Trimming cost V 2 bases and J 4 bases; bases outside gene matches: 8. Germline values: CDR1 MNHNY, CDR2 SVGAGI (reference sequence). The CDR3: CASSYGGGSRYEQYF. DNA for the CDR3: TGTGCCAGCAGTTACGGGGGGGGAAGTAGGTACGAGCAGTACTTC.

This rearrangement joins TRBV7-9 to TRBJ2-1, with unresolved D. Germline-derived CDR1 and CDR2 are SEHNR and FQNEAQ (reference sequence). The CDR3 totals 10 residues. Trimming stripped 10 bases from V and 6 bases from J, with 7 bases between. CDR3 protein: CATASNEQFF. For the CDR3, the DNA is TGTGCCACCGCTAGCAATGAGCAGTTCTTC.

V usage is TRBV27 and J usage is TRBJ1-6; perhaps TRBD1 as D (5 bases). This CDR3 region has 15 residues. Germline V gene sequence: CDR1 MNHEY, CDR2 SMNVEV (reference sequence). Trimming took off 5 bases at V and 6 bases at J, with 14 bases between the two ends. As DNA, the CDR3 is TGTGCCAGCAGTGCGGGAGGGGCTTCTAATTCACCCCTCCACTTT. Amino acids: CASSAGGASNSPLHF.

The chain uses TRBV28 and TRBJ2-5; 8 bases agree with TRBD2. J lost 3 bases, V lost 5 bases, and 23 bases had no gene match. CDR3 size: 20 residues. Germline V lookup: CDR1 MDHEN, CDR2 SYDVKM. The CDR3 is CASSLPGMREARLGEETQYF. The CDR3 DNA reads as TGTGCCAGCAGTCTGCCGGGGATGCGGGAGGCCCGTTTGGGTGAAGAGACCCAGTACTTC.

The V call is TRBV5-4, the J call TRBJ2-1, with 8 bases matching TRBD2. There are 15 residues in the CDR3. Germline V gene lookup returns CDR1 SGHNT and CDR2 YYREEE (reference sequence). The V segment lost 4 bases and the J segment 6 bases; nucleotides outside the gene matches: 9. DNA of the CDR3: TGTGCCAGCAGCCGGGCCGGGGGGGTGAGCAATGAGCAGTTCTTC. Translation gives CASSRAGGVSNEQFF.

The rearrangement uses TRBV15 and TRBJ2-1, with D possibly matching TRBD2 (7 bases). Germline V gene data show CDR1 as LNHNV and CDR2 as YYDKDF (reference sequence). This CDR3 comprises 15 residues. V lost 3 bases to trimming and J lost 2 bases, with 11 bases between them. The CDR3 sequence is CATSSGGPAYNEQFF. CDR3 sequence (DNA): TGTGCCACCAGCAGCGGGGGGCCCGCCTACAATGAGCAGTTCTTC. Full variable domain (rest looked up from reference TRBV15 and TRBJ2-1): DAMVIQNPRYQVTQFGKPVTLSCSQTLNHNVMYWYQQKSSQAPKLLFHYYDKDFNNEADTPDNFQSRRPNTSFCFLDIRSPGLGDTAMYLCATSSGGPAYNEQFFGPGTRLTVL.

The gene calls are TRBV6-5 and TRBJ1-1; perhaps TRBD1 as D (5 bases). V was pared by 6 bases and J by 4 bases, with 15 bases between. This CDR3 spans 14 amino acids. CDR1 is MNHEY, CDR2 SVGAGI, per germline. The DNA of the CDR3 is TGTGCCAGCAGGGGGGGGAGGACGGGCACTGAAGCTTTCTTT. It is translated as CASRGGRTGTEAFF.

The sample holds a few counts of this clone. The rearrangement joins TRBV11-2 to TRBJ2-7; D is perhaps TRBD1 (5 bases). The germline CDR1 and CDR2 sequences are SGHAT and FQNNGV. The CDR3 has 16 residues. The V gene lost 5 bases and the J gene lost 2 bases, with 19 bases spanning the gap. The CDR3 DNA reads as TGTGCCAGCAGCCCCCTCCAACGGACATCAACCTACGAGCAGTACTTC. Translation: CASSPLQRTSTYEQYF.

The chain couples TRBV18 to TRBJ1-2; weak D call: TRBD1 (5 bases). The CDR3 runs 13 residues. The V and J ends lost 4 bases and 8 bases respectively, with 14 bases between them. Germline CDR1 and CDR2: KGHSH and LQKENI. The CDR3 loop reads CASSQGQGDGYTF. CDR3 DNA: TGTGCCAGCTCACAGGGTCAGGGCGACGGCTACACCTTC.

This clone has just a few counts. This rearrangement joins TRBV7-2 to TRBJ2-1, with 10 positions matching TRBD2. This CDR3 is 14 amino acids long. V lost 10 bases and J lost 2; bases outside the gene matches: 5. Germline V gene sequence: CDR1 SGHTA, CDR2 FQGNSA. For the CDR3, the DNA is TGTGCCACACCCCTAGCGGGAGCCTACAATGAGCAGTTCTTC. Translation gives CATPLAGAYNEQFF.

The chain employs TRBV19 and TRBJ1-5, with D possibly TRBD1 on 6 matching bases. Germline V lookup: CDR1 LNHDA, CDR2 SQIVND (reference sequence). CDR3 length: 15 amino acids. With 5 bases removed from V and 6 bases from J, the gap between germline ends came to 17 bases. The CDR3 nucleotides read TGTGCCAGTAGTCCTCACGAGGGAGGGGGTCAGCCCCAGCATTTT. Its translation: CASSPHEGGGQPQHF.

The chain has TRBV6-5 and TRBJ2-3, with 9 bases fitting TRBD2. The CDR3 contains 15 residues. The V gene end was trimmed by 2 bases and the J gene end by 5 bases; junction bases not matched to a gene: 5. Germline assignment: CDR1 MNHEY and CDR2 SVGAGI. The CDR3 region is CASSYTPTSGDTQYF. DNA for the CDR3: TGTGCCAGCAGTTACACACCGACTAGCGGAGATACGCAGTATTTT.

The V and J genes are TRBV15 and TRBJ2-7; D gene uncertain. Germline V gene sequence: CDR1 LNHNV, CDR2 YYDKDF (reference sequence). The V end lost 2 bases, the J end lost 0 bases, and 14 bases lay between the germline ends. This CDR3 region has 16 residues. This CDR3 is CATSRPPRGPSYEQYF. CDR3 nucleotides: TGTGCCACCAGCAGACCCCCAAGAGGCCCCTCCTACGAGCAGTACTTC.

The rearrangement links TRBV27 to TRBJ1-2; tentative D call: TRBD1 (5 bases). Trimming removed 5 bases at V and 8 bases at J, with 18 bases between. Germline CDR1 MNHEY, CDR2 SMNVEV (reference sequence). The CDR3 sequence is 14 residues long. CDR3 bases: TGTGCCAGCAGTCGGTCGGGGGGGTCGAGGGGCTACACCTTC. Translation: CASSRSGGSRGYTF.

This clone was observed a handful of times. The chain carries TRBV5-6 and TRBJ2-7; tentative D call: TRBD2 (6 bases). CDR3 length equals 14 residues. Looked up from germline, CDR1 is SGHDT and CDR2 is YYEEEE. Trimming removed 0 bases from V and 3 bases from J, with 10 bases in between. The DNA of the CDR3 is TGTGCCAGCAGCTTGGTAGGAGGGAACTACGAGCAGTACTTC. Translated, it gives CASSLVGGNYEQYF. The whole variable domain, remainder taken from reference TRBV5-6 and TRBJ2-7, is DAGVTQSPTHLIKTRGQQVTLRCSPKSGHDTVSWYQQALGQGPQFIFQYYEEEERQRGNFPDRFSGHQFPNYSSELNVNALLLGDSALYLCASSLVGGNYEQYFGPGTRLTVT.

The CDR3 nucleotides read TGTGCCAGCAGCCCAGGGGGGACGACAGATACGCAGTATTTT. This gives the protein CASSPGGTTDTQYF. This chain uses TRBV7-7 with TRBJ2-3, with D tentatively TRBD1 (7 bases). Looked up from germline, CDR1 is SSHAT and CDR2 is FNYEAQ (reference sequence). Between the trimmed V and J ends, which lost 5 bases and 3 bases, there was a span of 12 bases. The CDR3 sequence is 14 residues long.

V is TRBV15 and J is TRBJ2-5, with D tentatively TRBD2 (5 bases). This CDR3 is built from 13 residues. The ends were cut back, 3 bases at V and 11 bases at J, with 16 bases in the middle. Germline CDR1 LNHNV, CDR2 YYDKDF (reference sequence). DNA for the CDR3: TGTGCCACCAGCAGTGCGAGGGTGTGGGAGCAGTACTTC. Translated, it gives CATSSARVWEQYF.

This clone was detected a few times. The gene calls are TRBV5-1 and TRBJ2-5; TRBD1 aligns across 7 bases. Near its end, the DNA agrees better with TRBJ2-7, so the J call may be wrong. Germline CDR1 is SGHRS and CDR2 is YFSETQ. The CDR3 sequence is 14 residues long. CDR3: CASRDRMPAYEQYF. CDR3 DNA sequence: TGCGCCAGCAGGGACAGGATGCCAGCCTACGAGCAGTACTTC.

This rearrangement joins TRBV5-1 to TRBJ1-1; tentatively, D is TRBD1 (5 bases). Germline V CDR1 and CDR2: SGHRS, YFSETQ. The length of the CDR3 is 13 residues. Trimming left V 6 bases short and J 4 bases short, with 13 bases between. The CDR3 reads CASMERGSTEAFF. In nucleotides, the CDR3 is TGCGCCAGCATGGAGCGGGGGAGCACTGAAGCTTTCTTT.

The chain links TRBV7-9 to TRBJ2-5; unclear D gene. CDR1 is SEHNR, CDR2 FQNEAQ, per germline (reference sequence). The V gene lost 4 bases and the J gene lost 7 bases, with 10 bases spanning the gap. The CDR3 is 12 amino acids. The DNA for the CDR3 is TGTGCCAGCAGCTCCCCTCTAGGGACCCAGTACTTC. This sequence encodes CASSSPLGTQYF.

The chain recombines TRBV19 with TRBJ1-1, with D unclear. V was pared by 4 bases and J by 7 bases, with 7 bases between. CDR1 is LNHDA, CDR2 SQIVND, per germline (reference sequence). CDR3 length equals 11 residues. CDR3 region: CASSTGVEAFF. The CDR3 bases are TGTGCCAGTAGTACAGGCGTTGAAGCTTTCTTT.

The chain employs TRBV11-2 and TRBJ1-2; 8 nucleotides line up with TRBD1. Looked up from germline, CDR1 is SGHAT and CDR2 is FQNNGV. This CDR3 region has 17 residues. With 1 base clipped from V and 7 bases from J, the junction kept 14 bases outside the gene matches. CDR3 region: CASSLGPGGQAVGGYTF. Here the CDR3 DNA reads TGTGCCAGCAGCTTAGGACCAGGGGGCCAGGCGGTTGGTGGCTACACCTTC.

The V and J genes are TRBV6-6 and TRBJ2-7, with 10 bases fitting TRBD1. V lost 5 bases and J lost 4; bases outside the gene matches: 8. Germline lookup yields CDR1 MNHNY and CDR2 SVGAGI (reference sequence). The CDR3 spans 15 residues. CDR3 bases: TGTGCCAGCAGTGATATCGGGACAGGGGTTTACGAGCAGTACTTC. Translation gives CASSDIGTGVYEQYF.

This sequence joins TRBV6-1 and TRBJ2-4, with a tentative D call TRBD1 (5 bases). Germline values: CDR1 MNHNS, CDR2 SASEGT. The CDR3 length is 14 residues. Trimming stripped 7 bases from V and 3 bases from J, with 13 bases between. The CDR3: CASKQGLSKNIQYF. The CDR3 DNA reads as TGTGCCAGCAAGCAGGGTCTTAGCAAAAACATTCAGTACTTC.

This sequence joins TRBV5-4 and TRBJ2-3, with a tentative D call TRBD1 (8 bases). The V gene lost 2 bases and the J gene lost 6 bases, with 16 bases spanning the gap. CDR1 SGHNT and CDR2 YYREEE come from the germline V gene (reference sequence). CDR3 length equals 15 residues. CDR3 sequence: CASSFTGGGLDTQYF. The DNA of the CDR3 is TGTGCCAGCAGCTTCACAGGGGGGGGATTGGATACGCAGTATTTT.